This entry lists 9 T cell receptor beta chains sequenced from one sample in a study of cytomegalovirus exposure and HLA in healthy donors. In the PCR, 60 Vbeta and 13 Jbeta primers were used. Profiling relied on immunoSEQ multiplex PCR, and the TCRdb table lists in-frame clones only, not all of them. Among around 100,000 clones listed, roughly 71% were seen once. Sample: PBMCs. The receptors here all came from a man between 18 and 35 years old in good health and CMV-seropositive.

This rearrangement joins TRBV30 to TRBJ2-7; the D gene is possibly TRBD1 (5 bases). V lost 0 bases and J 6 bases, leaving 12 bases between the germline ends. CDR1 and CDR2 (germline): GTSNPN, SVGIG (reference sequence). CDR3 length: 13 residues. The CDR3 reads CAWSVLGRGEQYF. CDR3 nucleotide sequence: TGTGCCTGGAGTGTACTTGGTAGGGGCGAGCAGTACTTC.

The rearrangement uses TRBV19 and TRBJ2-3; TRBD1 matches at 7 bases. CDR1 LNHDA and CDR2 SQIVND come from the germline V gene (reference sequence). This CDR3 has 17 residues. V dropped 4 bases and J dropped 2; count of bases not matched to a gene: 12. DNA for the CDR3: TGTGCCAGTAGTACCTCCTTGGGCAGGGGGAACACAGATACGCAGTATTTT. Translated, it gives CASSTSLGRGNTDTQYF. Using reference TRBV19 and TRBJ2-3 for the parts outside the CDR3, the full variable domain is DGGITQSPKYLFRKEGQNVTLSCEQNLNHDAMYWYRQDPGQGLRLIYYSQIVNDFQKGDIAEGYSVSREKKESFPLTVTSAQKNPTAFYLCASSTSLGRGNTDTQYFGPGTRLTVL.

This chain links TRBV27 with TRBJ2-1; tentatively, D is TRBD1 (6 bases). The CDR3 runs 15 residues. The V end was cut by 5 bases, the J end by 3 bases, with 14 bases between. Per the germline V gene, CDR1 is MNHEY and CDR2 is SMNVEV (reference sequence). The CDR3 DNA sequence: TGTGCCAGCAGTGTGACCAGGGGCAGCTACAATGAGCAGTTCTTC. Translation: CASSVTRGSYNEQFF.

The rearrangement joins TRBV5-5 to TRBJ1-5, with 7 nucleotides matching TRBD1. The V and J ends lost 5 bases and 0 bases, in that order; junction bases with no gene match: 5. Germline V gene data show CDR1 as SGHKS and CDR2 as YYEKEE (reference sequence). The CDR3 has 15 amino acids. CDR3 DNA sequence: TGTGCCAGCAGTCCTGACAGGGATAGCAATCAGCCCCAGCATTTT. The encoded protein is CASSPDRDSNQPQHF.

J is TRBJ2-7 and V is TRBV6-6, with D possibly being TRBD1 (5 bases). Deletions cut 2 bases from V and 6 bases from J, with 8 bases between. The CDR3 length is 12 residues. The germline V gene encodes CDR1 MNHNY and CDR2 SVGAGI (reference sequence). The CDR3 DNA sequence: TGTGCCAGCAGTTACGGGGCAGTCGAGCAGTACTTC. It translates to CASSYGAVEQYF.

CDR3 nucleotide sequence: TGTGCCAGCAGCCAAGCCCCAGGGGCTTACGTAGACAATGAGCAGTTCTTC. It encodes CASSQAPGAYVDNEQFF. The chain links TRBV4-2 to TRBJ2-1; a weak D match, TRBD1 (6 bases). The V gene lost 1 base and the J gene lost 5 bases, with 18 bases spanning the gap. CDR3 length: 17 amino acids. The germline V gene encodes CDR1 LGHNA and CDR2 YNFKEQ.

The CDR3 coding sequence is TGTGCCAGCAGACCGACTAGCGGGGGGATTTACGAGCAGTACGTC. Its translation is CASRPTSGGIYEQYV. The chain links TRBV28 to TRBJ2-7, with TRBD2 identical over 13 bases. In germline, CDR1 is MDHEN, CDR2 SYDVKM. V gave up 6 bases and J gave up 4 bases; unmatched junction bases: 6. This CDR3 has 15 residues.

The chain uses TRBV27 and TRBJ2-7; 8 positions agree with TRBD1. The CDR3 totals 14 residues. Germline CDR1 MNHEY, CDR2 SMNVEV (reference sequence). V gave up 7 bases and J gave up 7 bases; unmatched junction bases: 12. The CDR3 region has the DNA TGTGCCAGCAAAGGCAGGGGGCTCACGGGGGAGCAGTACGTC. Protein product: CASKGRGLTGEQYV.

V usage is TRBV6-1 and J usage is TRBJ1-4; D call uncertain. V was shortened by 4 bases and J by 7 bases, with 10 bases between the two germline ends. The CDR3 is 13 amino acids. Germline V gene lookup returns CDR1 MNHNS and CDR2 SASEGT. CDR3 bases: TGTGCCAGCAGTGCGGGGATGCGTGAAAAACTGTTTTTT. It yields the protein CASSAGMREKLFF.